A single sample is the source of the 13 T cell receptor beta chains below, sequenced in a study of PD-1 blockade in classical Hodgkin lymphoma. Profiled with immunoSEQ multiplex PCR; TCRdb holds only in-frame clones, not every one. The sample consists of about 41,000 clones, about 88% of them appearing once. Exposure to brentuximab vedotin varied, and each patient had relapsed following autologous stem cell transplantation. This specimen consisted of peripheral blood mononuclear cells (PBMCs), obtained before the second cycle of nivolumab. These receptor sequences come from a human donor with classical Hodgkin lymphoma.

The chain is built from TRBV9 and TRBJ1-4; D is uncertain. CDR3 length equals 16 residues. Trimming removed 3 bases from V and 0 bases from J, with 12 bases in between. Germline-derived CDR1 and CDR2 are SGDLS and YYNGEE. The CDR3 protein is CASSATRTATNEKLFF. The CDR3 nucleotides read TGTGCCAGCAGCGCGACGAGGACGGCAACTAATGAAAAACTGTTTTTT.

The chain has TRBV7-6 and TRBJ2-5, with 11 bases matching TRBD2. Germline V gene sequence: CDR1 SGHVS, CDR2 FNYEAQ. J was trimmed by 1 base and V by 3 bases; bases with no gene match: 1. CDR3 length equals 15 residues. The CDR3 spells CASSFLAGGQETQYF. In nucleotides, the CDR3 is TGTGCCAGCAGCTTTCTAGCGGGGGGCCAAGAGACCCAGTACTTC.

There are a few counts of this clone. The chain links TRBV6-5 to TRBJ2-6; D may be TRBD2 (6 bases). The CDR3 totals 15 residues. In germline, CDR1 is MNHEY, CDR2 SVGAGI. V was clipped by 6 bases and J by 0 bases, with 9 bases between them. The CDR3 here is CASRVGSSGANVLTF. CDR3 bases: TGTGCCAGCAGGGTCGGGAGCTCTGGGGCCAACGTCCTGACTTTC.

V gene TRBV11-3 combines with J gene TRBJ2-7; the match to TRBD1 covers 9 bases. Germline V CDR1 and CDR2: SGHNT, YENEEA. This CDR3 comprises 15 residues. With V trimmed by 1 base and J by 5 bases, 6 bases remained unmatched. For the CDR3, the DNA is TGTGCCAGCAGCTTAGGCGGACAGGGGATGGACGAGCAGTACTTC. This codes for CASSLGGQGMDEQYF.

The chain recombines TRBV6-1 with TRBJ1-1; 8 bases map to TRBD1. V lost 7 bases, J lost 11 bases, and 6 bases stayed unmatched. Germline V gives CDR1 MNHNS, CDR2 SASEGT. This CDR3 spans 11 amino acids. CDR3 region: CASTRQGQAFF. The CDR3 coding sequence is TGTGCCAGCACTCGACAGGGGCAGGCTTTCTTT.

The J gene is TRBJ1-2, the V gene TRBV25-1; D ambiguous. The V end was cut by 4 bases, the J end by 7 bases, with 7 bases between. There are 11 residues in the CDR3. Germline lookup yields CDR1 MGHDK and CDR2 SYGVNS. Here the CDR3 reads CASSVVGGYTF. CDR3 DNA sequence: TGTGCCAGCAGTGTCGTAGGTGGCTACACCTTC.

The chain recombines TRBV19 with TRBJ1-2; 8 nucleotides line up with TRBD1. Trimming took 2 bases from V and 7 from J; bases not matched to a gene: 9. Germline V gives CDR1 LNHDA, CDR2 SQIVND (reference sequence). The CDR3 runs to 15 residues. CDR3 sequence: CASSIWTTGEGGYTF. The DNA of the CDR3 is TGTGCCAGTAGTATATGGACGACAGGGGAAGGTGGCTACACCTTC.

This chain uses TRBV27 with TRBJ1-5, with 9 bases that match TRBD1. Germline assignment: CDR1 MNHEY and CDR2 SMNVEV (reference sequence). This CDR3 region has 17 residues. Germline trimming cut 5 bases from V and 5 bases from J; bases unmatched to any gene: 13. CDR3 protein: CASSPGTGLRGDQPQHF. CDR3 DNA: TGTGCCAGCAGTCCCGGGACAGGGCTACGTGGGGATCAGCCCCAGCATTTT.

The chain recombines TRBV27 with TRBJ2-3, with D unclear. The CDR3 runs to 16 residues. Germline assignment: CDR1 MNHEY and CDR2 SMNVEV (reference sequence). Trimming removed 3 bases from V and 1 base from J, with 14 bases in between. The CDR3 here is CASSFFGVQGTDTQYF. As DNA, the CDR3 is TGTGCCAGCAGTTTCTTTGGGGTACAAGGCACAGATACGCAGTATTTT.

This clone was observed a handful of times. V gene TRBV29-1 combines with J gene TRBJ2-2; D not certain. The CDR3 is 14 amino acids. V was clipped by 5 bases and J by 0 bases, with 10 bases between them. CDR1 SQVTM and CDR2 ANQGSEA come from the germline V gene. The CDR3 bases are TGCAGCGTTAGCCGGGTCTCGAACACCGGGGAGCTGTTTTTT. This translates into CSVSRVSNTGELFF.

This clone was observed a single time. This chain joins TRBV28 and TRBJ2-7; D is perhaps TRBD1 (6 bases). This CDR3 has 14 amino acids. Germline values: CDR1 MDHEN, CDR2 SYDVKM. The V end was cut by 5 bases, the J end by 4 bases, with 15 bases between. The CDR3 bases are TGTGCCAGCAGTGTAGGGGGAAGGGGATACGAGCAGTACTTC. Translating it yields CASSVGGRGYEQYF. The whole variable domain, remainder taken from reference TRBV28 and TRBJ2-7, is DVKVTQSSRYLVKRTGEKVFLECVQDMDHENMFWYRQDPGLGLRLIYFSYDVKMKEKGDIPEGYSVSREKKERFSLILESASTNQTSMYLCASSVGGRGYEQYFGPGTRLTVT.

The chain couples TRBV11-2 to TRBJ2-1, with D maybe TRBD2 (5 bases). The CDR3 totals 13 residues. Per germline, CDR1 SGHAT and CDR2 FQNNGV. Deletions cut 5 bases from V and 3 bases from J, with 8 bases between. The CDR3, as DNA: TGTGCCAGCAGCAAACTAGGCTACAATGAGCAGTTCTTC. Its translation is CASSKLGYNEQFF.

The genes are TRBV6-5 and TRBJ2-7; 8 nucleotides align to TRBD1. After removal of 6 bases from V and 5 bases from J, the junction contained 9 bases not matched to a gene. CDR1 MNHEY and CDR2 SVGAGI come from the germline V gene. The CDR3 length is 14 residues. For the CDR3, the DNA is TGTGCCAGCAGCAGGGGGCAGGGAGGTAACGAGCAGTACTTC. Protein sequence: CASSRGQGGNEQYF.